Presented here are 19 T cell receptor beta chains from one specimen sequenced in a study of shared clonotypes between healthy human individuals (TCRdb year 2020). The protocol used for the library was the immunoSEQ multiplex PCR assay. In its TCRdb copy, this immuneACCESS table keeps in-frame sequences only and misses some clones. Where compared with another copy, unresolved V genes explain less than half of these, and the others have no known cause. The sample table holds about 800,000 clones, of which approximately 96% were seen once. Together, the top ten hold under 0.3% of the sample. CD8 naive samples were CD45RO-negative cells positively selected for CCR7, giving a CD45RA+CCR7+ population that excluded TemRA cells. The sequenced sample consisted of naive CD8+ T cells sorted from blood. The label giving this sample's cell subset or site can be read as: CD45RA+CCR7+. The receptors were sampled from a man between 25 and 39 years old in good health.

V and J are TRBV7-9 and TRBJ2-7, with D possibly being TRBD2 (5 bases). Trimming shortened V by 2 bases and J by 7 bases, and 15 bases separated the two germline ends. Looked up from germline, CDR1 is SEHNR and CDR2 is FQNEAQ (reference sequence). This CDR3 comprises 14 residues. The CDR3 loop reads CASSLYTEGREQYF. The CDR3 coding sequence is TGTGCCAGCAGCTTATATACCGAAGGGAGAGAGCAGTACTTC.

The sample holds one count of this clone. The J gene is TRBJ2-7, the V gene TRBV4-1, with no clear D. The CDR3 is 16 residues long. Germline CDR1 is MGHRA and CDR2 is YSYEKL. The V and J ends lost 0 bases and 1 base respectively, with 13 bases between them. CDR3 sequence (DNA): TGCGCCAGCAGCCAAGAAGGTGGTAGCTTGTCCTACGAGCAGTACTTC. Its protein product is CASSQEGGSLSYEQYF.

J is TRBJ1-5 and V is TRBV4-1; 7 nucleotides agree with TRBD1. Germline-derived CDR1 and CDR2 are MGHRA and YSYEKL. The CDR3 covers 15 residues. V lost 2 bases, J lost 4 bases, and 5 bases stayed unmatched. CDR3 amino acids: CASSQPGQRNQPQHF. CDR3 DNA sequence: TGCGCCAGCAGCCAACCGGGACAGAGAAATCAGCCCCAGCATTTT.

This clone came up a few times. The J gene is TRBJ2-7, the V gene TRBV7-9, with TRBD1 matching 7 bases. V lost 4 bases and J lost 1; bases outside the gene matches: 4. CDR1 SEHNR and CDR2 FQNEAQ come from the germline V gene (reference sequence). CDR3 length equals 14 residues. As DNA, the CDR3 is TGTGCCAGCAGCTCCCGACAGGGTTCCTACGAGCAGTACTTC. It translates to CASSSRQGSYEQYF.

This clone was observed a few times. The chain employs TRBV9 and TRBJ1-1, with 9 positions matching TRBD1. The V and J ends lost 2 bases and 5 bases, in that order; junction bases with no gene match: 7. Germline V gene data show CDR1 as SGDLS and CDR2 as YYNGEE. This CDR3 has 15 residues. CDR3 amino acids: CASSVAGTGQTEAFF. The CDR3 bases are TGTGCCAGCAGCGTGGCCGGGACAGGGCAAACTGAAGCTTTCTTT.

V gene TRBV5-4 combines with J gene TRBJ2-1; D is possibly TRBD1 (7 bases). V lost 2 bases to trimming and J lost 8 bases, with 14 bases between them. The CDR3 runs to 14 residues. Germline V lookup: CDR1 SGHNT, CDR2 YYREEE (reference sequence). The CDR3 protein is CASSFTGDFDEQFF. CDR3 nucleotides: TGTGCCAGCAGCTTTACAGGGGACTTCGATGAGCAGTTCTTC.

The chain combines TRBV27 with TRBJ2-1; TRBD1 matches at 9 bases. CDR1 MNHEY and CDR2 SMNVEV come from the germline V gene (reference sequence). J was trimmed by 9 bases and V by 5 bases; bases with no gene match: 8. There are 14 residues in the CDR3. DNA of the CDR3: TGTGCCAGCAGTAAGGGACAGGGTCCTCGTGAGCAGTTCTTC. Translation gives CASSKGQGPREQFF.

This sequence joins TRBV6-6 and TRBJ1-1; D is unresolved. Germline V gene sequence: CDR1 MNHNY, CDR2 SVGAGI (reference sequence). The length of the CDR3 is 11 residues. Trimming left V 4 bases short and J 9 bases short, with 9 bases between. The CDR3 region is CASSSGEKAFF. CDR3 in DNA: TGTGCCAGCAGTTCGGGAGAAAAAGCTTTCTTT.

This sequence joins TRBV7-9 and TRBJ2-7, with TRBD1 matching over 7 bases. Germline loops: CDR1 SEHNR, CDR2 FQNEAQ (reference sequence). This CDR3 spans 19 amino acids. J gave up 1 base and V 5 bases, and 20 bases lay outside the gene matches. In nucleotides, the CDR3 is TGTGCCAGCAGCCAGCCGCCGGGACAGCAAGACCAACCATCCTACGAGCAGTACTTC. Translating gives CASSQPPGQQDQPSYEQYF.

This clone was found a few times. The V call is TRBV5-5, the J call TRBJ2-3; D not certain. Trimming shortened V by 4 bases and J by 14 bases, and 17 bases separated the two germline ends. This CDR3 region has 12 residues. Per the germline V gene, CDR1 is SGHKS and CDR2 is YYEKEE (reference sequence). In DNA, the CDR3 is TGTGCCAGCAGCCCCACCCCCCCACAGTGGTATTTT. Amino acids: CASSPTPPQWYF.

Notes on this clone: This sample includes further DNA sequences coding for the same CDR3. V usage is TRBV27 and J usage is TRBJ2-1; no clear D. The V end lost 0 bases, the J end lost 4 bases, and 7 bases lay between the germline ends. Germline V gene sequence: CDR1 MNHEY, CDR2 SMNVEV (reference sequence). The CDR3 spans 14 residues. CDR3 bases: TGTGCCAGCAGTTTATCCCCCTTTTACAATGAGCAGTTCTTC. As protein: CASSLSPFYNEQFF.

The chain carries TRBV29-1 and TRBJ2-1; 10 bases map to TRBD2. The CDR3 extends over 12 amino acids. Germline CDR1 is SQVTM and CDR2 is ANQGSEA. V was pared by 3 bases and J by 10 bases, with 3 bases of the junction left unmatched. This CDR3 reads CSVDVLAGEQFF. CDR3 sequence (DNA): TGCAGCGTTGACGTACTAGCGGGGGAGCAGTTCTTC.

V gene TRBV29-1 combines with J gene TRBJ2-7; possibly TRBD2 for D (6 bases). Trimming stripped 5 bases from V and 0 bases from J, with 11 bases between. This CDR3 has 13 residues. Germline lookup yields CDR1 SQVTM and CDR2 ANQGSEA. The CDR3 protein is CSVRLAVSYEQYF. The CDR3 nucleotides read TGCAGCGTTCGTTTAGCGGTCTCCTACGAGCAGTACTTC.

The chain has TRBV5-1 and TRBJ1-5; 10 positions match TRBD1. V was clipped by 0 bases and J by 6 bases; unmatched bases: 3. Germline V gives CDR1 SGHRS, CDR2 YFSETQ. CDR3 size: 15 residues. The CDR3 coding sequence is TGCGCCAGCAGCTTGGGACAGGGGGCGGGTCAGCCCCAGCATTTT. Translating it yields CASSLGQGAGQPQHF.

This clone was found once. CDR3 region: CASSIGVQGTDTQYF. The CDR3 region has the DNA TGTGCCAGTAGTATAGGAGTACAGGGCACAGATACGCAGTATTTT. The chain couples TRBV19 to TRBJ2-3, with D perhaps matching TRBD1 (5 bases). This CDR3 is built from 15 residues. V dropped 1 base and J dropped 1 base, with 9 bases sitting between them. In germline, CDR1 is LNHDA, CDR2 SQIVND (reference sequence).

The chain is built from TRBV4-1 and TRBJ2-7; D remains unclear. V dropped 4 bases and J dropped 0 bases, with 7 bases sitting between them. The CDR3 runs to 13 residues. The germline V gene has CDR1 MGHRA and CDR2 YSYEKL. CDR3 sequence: CASSLAGSYEQYF. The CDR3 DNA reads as TGCGCCAGCAGCCTCGCTGGCTCCTACGAGCAGTACTTC.

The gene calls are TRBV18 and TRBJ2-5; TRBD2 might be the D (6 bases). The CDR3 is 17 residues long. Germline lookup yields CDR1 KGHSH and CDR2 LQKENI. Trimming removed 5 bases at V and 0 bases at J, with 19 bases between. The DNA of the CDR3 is TGTGCCAGCTCAACCGGGTCTAGCGCGGTGTACCAAGAGACCCAGTACTTC. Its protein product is CASSTGSSAVYQETQYF. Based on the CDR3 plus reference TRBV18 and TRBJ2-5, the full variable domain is NAGVMQNPRHLVRRRGQEARLRCSPMKGHSHVYWYRQLPEEGLKFMVYLQKENIIDESGMPKERFSAEFPKEGPSILRIQQVVRGDSAAYFCASSTGSSAVYQETQYFGPGTRLLVL.

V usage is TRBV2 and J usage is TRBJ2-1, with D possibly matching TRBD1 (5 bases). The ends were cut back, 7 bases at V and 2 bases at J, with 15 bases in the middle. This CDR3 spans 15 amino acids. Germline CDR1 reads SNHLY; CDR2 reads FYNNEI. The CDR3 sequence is CASIDHRLTYNEQFF. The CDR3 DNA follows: TGTGCCAGCATTGATCACAGGCTGACCTACAATGAGCAGTTCTTC.

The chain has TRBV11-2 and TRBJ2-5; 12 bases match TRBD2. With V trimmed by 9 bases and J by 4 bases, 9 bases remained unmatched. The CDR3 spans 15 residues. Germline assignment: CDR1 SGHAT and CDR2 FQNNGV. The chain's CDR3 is CASGPSGRGRETQYF. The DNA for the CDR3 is TGTGCCAGTGGACCTAGCGGGAGGGGGAGAGAGACCCAGTACTTC.